Below are 13 T cell receptor beta chains sequenced from a single sample in a study of T-cell memory formation after mild COVID-19. Via MiXCR, TCRdb re-called the 5' RACE reads, giving one row per CDR3 protein. The sample has about 130,000 distinct CDR3 sequences, around 6.3% seen once. The sequenced material came from PBMCs or a T cell subset sorted from them (not recorded which). Every receptor here comes from an adult woman who had mild COVID-19 (a few samples of this study predate the infection). Cell type and time point are not known.

V is TRBV3-1 and J is TRBJ1-1; no clear D gene. With 0 bases removed from V and 8 bases from J, the gap between germline ends came to 10 bases. The CDR3 runs 13 residues. Germline V gives CDR1 LGHDT, CDR2 YNNKEL (reference sequence). The CDR3 loop reads CASSQDVASEAFF. CDR3 bases: TGTGCCAGCAGCCAAGATGTGGCAAGCGAAGCTTTCTTT.

This clonotype showed up many times. The rearrangement links TRBV27 to TRBJ2-1; TRBD2 aligns across 7 bases. This CDR3 has 14 amino acids. V lost 5 bases to trimming and J lost 2 bases; unmatched junction nucleotides: 3. Germline loops: CDR1 MNHEY, CDR2 SMNVEV (reference sequence). CDR3: CASSRLATYNEQFF. CDR3 DNA sequence: TGTGCCAGCAGTCGACTAGCCACCTACAATGAGCAGTTCTTC.

There are a few counts of this clonotype. This rearrangement joins TRBV9 to TRBJ2-4, with D hard to call. CDR1 SGDLS and CDR2 YYNGEE come from the germline V gene. The germline V and J ends were trimmed by 5 bases and 1 base, with 10 bases remaining between them. The CDR3 totals 14 residues. CDR3 amino acids: CASSIDWAKNIQYF. CDR3 sequence (DNA): TGTGCCAGCAGTATAGACTGGGCCAAAAACATTCAGTACTTC.

There are many counts of this clonotype. The V and J genes are TRBV7-8 and TRBJ1-2; TRBD1 might be the D (6 bases). The length of the CDR3 is 15 residues. CDR1 and CDR2 from the germline V gene are SGHVS and FQNEAQ. V gave up 7 bases and J gave up 0 bases, with 15 bases separating them. The CDR3 sequence: CASTFAGTTNYGYTF. The CDR3 region has the DNA TGTGCCAGCACCTTCGCCGGGACAACTAACTATGGCTACACCTTC.

This clonotype was observed a handful of times. The chain carries TRBV5-1 and TRBJ2-5; TRBD2 matches 9 bases. The V segment lost 0 bases and the J segment 5 bases; nucleotides outside the gene matches: 11. Germline V gene sequence: CDR1 SGHRS, CDR2 YFSETQ. The CDR3 spans 17 residues. The CDR3 nucleotides are TGCGCCAGCAGCTTGGCTGGTAGCGGGGGCCTGGGGGAGACCCAGTACTTC. This sequence encodes CASSLAGSGGLGETQYF.

This clonotype was observed many times. V usage is TRBV7-8 and J usage is TRBJ2-1, with D perhaps TRBD1 (5 bases). Germline assignment: CDR1 SGHVS and CDR2 FQNEAQ. The CDR3 runs to 13 residues. With 2 bases removed from V and 9 bases from J, the gap between germline ends came to 11 bases. The CDR3 DNA follows: TGTGCCAGCAGCTTAATCAGGGCTGGTGAGCAGTTCTTC. Translating it yields CASSLIRAGEQFF.

This clonotype was seen a few times. V is TRBV7-6 and J is TRBJ2-5; 9 bases line up with TRBD2. The V gene end was trimmed by 3 bases and the J gene end by 4 bases; junction bases not matched to a gene: 6. CDR3 length: 15 residues. Germline CDR1 and CDR2: SGHVS and FNYEAQ. Here the CDR3 DNA reads TGTGCCAGCAGCTTGGGCGGGAGGGTTGGAGAGACCCAGTACTTC. Residues: CASSLGGRVGETQYF. The full variable domain, its missing parts supplied by reference TRBV7-6 and TRBJ2-5, is GAGVSQSPRYKVTKRGQDVALRCDPISGHVSLYWYRQALGQGPEFLTYFNYEAQQDKSGLPNDRFSAERPEGSISTLTIQRTEQRDSAMYRCASSLGGRVGETQYFGPGTRLLVL.

This clonotype was observed a single time. A much larger clone sits a single nucleotide away, making a read error possible. J is TRBJ2-7 and V is TRBV25-1; D may be TRBD1 (6 bases). Germline loops: CDR1 MGHDK, CDR2 SYGVNS. Trimming left V 1 base short and J 6 bases short, with 16 bases between. This CDR3 spans 15 amino acids. CDR3 in DNA: TGTGCCAGCAGTGAATCGTGGGACAAGCGAGGCGAGCAGTACTTC. Protein sequence: CASSESWDKRGEQYF.

The rearrangement links TRBV6-6 to TRBJ2-7, with 9 bases identical to TRBD2. Unmatched junction bases numbered 5, after V lost 2 bases and J lost 6 bases. CDR3 length: 14 residues. The V gene's germline CDR1 is MNHNY and CDR2 SVGAGI (reference sequence). The CDR3 loop is CASSYVAGAPEQYF. Written as DNA, the CDR3 is TGTGCCAGCAGTTACGTAGCGGGGGCCCCCGAGCAGTACTTC.

This clonotype was observed many times. V gene TRBV7-3 combines with J gene TRBJ2-5, with TRBD2 identical over 11 bases. This CDR3 comprises 15 residues. Germline trimming cut 2 bases from V and 2 bases from J; bases unmatched to any gene: 1. Germline CDR1 reads SGHTA; CDR2 reads FQGTGA. The CDR3 sequence: CASSLVAGGQETQYF. The CDR3 nucleotides are TGTGCCAGCAGCTTAGTAGCGGGAGGGCAAGAGACCCAGTACTTC.

This clonotype has ten or more counts. The chain recombines TRBV28 with TRBJ1-3; possibly TRBD1 for D (5 bases). With 5 bases removed from V and 5 bases from J, the gap between germline ends came to 10 bases. This CDR3 spans 13 amino acids. Looked up from germline, CDR1 is MDHEN and CDR2 is SYDVKM. The CDR3 region has the DNA TGTGCCAGCAGTCTTGGGACTCGAAACACCATATATTTT. Translation gives CASSLGTRNTIYF.

This clonotype was counted many times. CDR3 sequence reads: CASSFETGSPYEQYF. The CDR3 nucleotides are TGTGCCAGCAGTTTTGAGACAGGTTCCCCCTACGAGCAGTACTTC. J is TRBJ2-7 and V is TRBV6-5, with a tentative D call TRBD1 (6 bases). Trimming pared 4 bases from V and 2 bases from J, leaving 15 bases between. Germline V gene data show CDR1 as MNHEY and CDR2 as SVGAGI. This CDR3 is built from 15 residues.

This clonotype has at least ten counts. The chain carries TRBV12-3 or TRBV12-4 and TRBJ2-5, with unresolved D. The length of the CDR3 is 12 residues. V shed 2 bases and J shed 5 bases, with 6 bases lying between them. The CDR3 DNA reads TGTGCCAGCAGTTTACGGTCTGAGACCCAGTACTTC. It is translated as CASSLRSETQYF.